This TCR beta chain is from a study of human CD8 memory T cell subsets. Study findings and constraints: Chao1 estimates hinted that stem-like memory T cells outstripped precursor exhausted T cells in diversity. Few clonotypes were shared between stem-like memory and precursor exhausted T cells. A similarly high level of diversity characterized stem-like memory and precursor exhausted T cells, unlike effector memory cells.

PBMC in the sample derive from buffy coats of healthy donors. UMI-labeled 5' RACE was used, and it produced the TCR beta libraries. No DNA is given; TCRdb re-called the 5' RACE reads and lists each CDR3 protein once. In total, the table holds about 3,300 distinct CDR3 sequences. This CDR3 region has 14 residues. Germline CDR1 reads KGHDR; CDR2 reads SFDVKD. Notes on this clonotype: Its antigen is not known.

This clonotype originated in a human donor in good health. The sample consisted of CD8+ T cells from PBMCs. The chain is built from TRBV24-1 and TRBJ2-3; the D call of TRBD1 rests on TCRdb alone, since no DNA is present to check it. CDR3 amino acids: CATSVGRGLNTQYF.